The 29 T cell receptor beta chains given below trace back to one sample, sequenced in a study of T cells in localized non-small cell lung cancer. Clones were read by immunoSEQ multiplex PCR, and TCRdb kept only the in-frame ones, dropping some. The sample has tens of thousands of clones, around 80% seen once. Specimen: peripheral blood, collected before any cancer treatment. These receptors all stem from a female donor aged 60 or older with stage I lung adenocarcinoma.

This chain connects TRBV27 to TRBJ2-3; D is ambiguous. Trimming removed 7 bases at V and 0 bases at J, with 14 bases between. The CDR3 extends over 15 amino acids. Germline V lookup: CDR1 MNHEY, CDR2 SMNVEV (reference sequence). CDR3: CASTLVGSSTDTQYF. The CDR3 DNA reads TGTGCCAGCACCCTGGTCGGTTCTAGCACAGATACGCAGTATTTT.

The rearrangement links TRBV7-3 to TRBJ2-2; TRBD1 might be the D (6 bases). V was clipped by 0 bases and J by 6 bases, with 8 bases between them. The germline CDR1 and CDR2 sequences are SGHTA and FQGTGA. The CDR3 has 14 residues. CDR3 sequence reads: CASSLTGGSGELFF. In nucleotides, the CDR3 is TGTGCCAGCAGCTTAACTGGGGGCTCCGGGGAGCTGTTTTTT.

In its sample, this clone was seen once. The chain uses TRBV7-9 and TRBJ2-1; D is possibly TRBD1 (5 bases). CDR1 is SEHNR and CDR2 is FQNEAQ in the germline V gene (reference sequence). The CDR3 totals 13 residues. V shed 2 bases and J shed 7 bases, with 9 bases lying between them. The CDR3 loop is CASSLQGGNEQFF. DNA for the CDR3: TGTGCCAGCAGCTTACAGGGCGGTAATGAGCAGTTCTTC.

The genes are TRBV4-3 and TRBJ2-1, with TRBD2 identical over 7 bases. The CDR3 sequence is 13 residues long. The ends lost 4 bases at V and 8 bases at J; junction bases unmatched: 5. Germline V gene sequence: CDR1 LGHNA, CDR2 YSLEER. The CDR3 is CASSRGLVDEQFF. In DNA form, the CDR3 reads TGCGCCAGCAGCCGAGGACTAGTCGATGAGCAGTTCTTC.

CDR3 DNA: TGTGCCAGCAGTTCTCCGGGACTAGCGAGCTACAATGAGCAGTTCTTC. It is translated as CASSSPGLASYNEQFF. This rearrangement joins TRBV28 to TRBJ2-1, with 10 bases aligning to TRBD2. The CDR3 has 16 residues. The V segment lost 4 bases and the J segment 3 bases; nucleotides outside the gene matches: 6. Germline V gene sequence: CDR1 MDHEN, CDR2 SYDVKM.

The J gene is TRBJ2-3, the V gene TRBV29-1, with a possible D match to TRBD1 (6 bases). The CDR3 sequence is 12 residues long. Trimming left V 7 bases short and J 2 bases short, with 10 bases between. Germline lookup yields CDR1 SQVTM and CDR2 ANQGSEA. The CDR3 here is CSATGPTDTQYF. DNA of the CDR3: TGCAGCGCCACAGGGCCCACAGATACGCAGTATTTT.

The chain joins TRBV6-6 to TRBJ1-2; 9 nucleotides match TRBD1. This CDR3 has 15 residues. Germline trimming cut 8 bases from V and 5 bases from J; bases unmatched to any gene: 12. Germline V gives CDR1 MNHNY, CDR2 SVGAGI (reference sequence). CDR3 loop: CASATGTGRLYGYTF. CDR3 coding DNA: TGTGCCAGCGCGACTGGGACAGGGCGTTTATATGGCTACACCTTC.

This sequence joins TRBV28 and TRBJ1-2; D may be TRBD1 (5 bases). The germline V and J ends were trimmed by 5 bases and 8 bases, with 27 bases remaining between them. The length of the CDR3 is 17 residues. Germline CDR1 MDHEN, CDR2 SYDVKM. The CDR3 spells CASSPRSVGTTARGYTF. CDR3 coding DNA: TGTGCCAGCAGTCCCCGTAGCGTGGGGACTACTGCGAGGGGCTACACCTTC.

V is TRBV5-6 and J is TRBJ2-4; D may be TRBD1 (5 bases). Trimming removed 5 bases at V and 0 bases at J, with 9 bases between. Germline assignment: CDR1 SGHDT and CDR2 YYEEEE. The CDR3 length is 14 residues. The CDR3 region is CASRPRGAKNIQYF. The CDR3 nucleotides read TGTGCCAGCAGACCTAGGGGAGCCAAAAACATTCAGTACTTC.

CDR3 sequence reads: CASSERGPNTEAFF. The DNA for the CDR3 is TGTGCCAGCAGTGAGCGGGGACCGAACACTGAAGCTTTCTTT. This rearrangement joins TRBV2 to TRBJ1-1, with a tentative D call TRBD1 (5 bases). This CDR3 comprises 14 residues. V lost 3 bases, J lost 1 base, and 9 bases lay in between. The germline gives CDR1 SNHLY, CDR2 FYNNEI.

The rearrangement uses TRBV11-2 and TRBJ2-7; 7 bases align to TRBD2. The CDR3 spans 14 residues. Germline assignment: CDR1 SGHAT and CDR2 FQNNGV. With V trimmed by 0 bases and J by 5 bases, 4 bases remained unmatched. The CDR3 loop is CASSLELASHEQYF. The CDR3, as DNA: TGTGCCAGCAGCTTAGAACTAGCGAGCCACGAGCAGTACTTC.

The V call is TRBV4-1, the J call TRBJ1-2; 7 nucleotides align to TRBD1. The J segment lost 4 bases and the V segment lost 0 bases, leaving 11 bases of the junction unmatched. CDR1 and CDR2 (germline): MGHRA, YSYEKL. The CDR3 has 17 amino acids. DNA for the CDR3: TGCGCCAGCAGCCAAGAAATTAGTAACAGGGGAGGCTATGGCTACACCTTC. It encodes CASSQEISNRGGYGYTF.

This chain links TRBV10-3 with TRBJ2-2; either TRBD1 or TRBD2 may supply D (5 bases each). With 3 bases removed from V and 1 base from J, the gap between germline ends came to 12 bases. CDR1 is ENHRY and CDR2 is SYGVKD in the germline V gene. CDR3 size: 16 residues. The CDR3 here is CAISDVGTVNTGELFF. CDR3 DNA sequence: TGTGCCATCAGTGACGTAGGGACCGTGAACACCGGGGAGCTGTTTTTT.

The CDR3 region has the DNA TGTGCCATCAGTGAGGGCAGACTCTCTGGAAACACCATATATTTT. This codes for CAISEGRLSGNTIYF. The chain has TRBV10-3 and TRBJ1-3, with D unclear. Trimming removed 2 bases at V and 0 bases at J, with 8 bases between. The CDR3 has 15 amino acids. Germline CDR1 is ENHRY and CDR2 is SYGVKD.

The gene calls are TRBV11-2 and TRBJ2-1; D not resolved. CDR1 is SGHAT and CDR2 is FQNNGV in the germline V gene. Deletions cut 5 bases from V and 6 bases from J, with 14 bases between. CDR3 size: 14 residues. CDR3 bases: TGTGCCAGCAGCCACCTTAGGCGGACCAATGAGCAGTTCTTC. Translation: CASSHLRRTNEQFF.

The chain links TRBV4-3 to TRBJ2-1; TRBD2 matches at 11 bases. Germline CDR1 reads LGHNA; CDR2 reads YSLEER. The V segment lost 4 bases and the J segment 2 bases; nucleotides outside the gene matches: 7. The CDR3 extends over 17 amino acids. CDR3 sequence: CASSRGLAGPPYNEQFF. The CDR3 DNA follows: TGCGCCAGCAGCCGCGGACTAGCGGGTCCGCCCTACAATGAGCAGTTCTTC.

The chain couples TRBV19 to TRBJ2-4; weak D call: TRBD2 (6 bases). V gave up 7 bases and J gave up 8 bases, with 15 bases separating them. In germline, CDR1 is LNHDA, CDR2 SQIVND (reference sequence). This CDR3 comprises 13 residues. The CDR3 nucleotides read TGTGCCAGTATGGGTGGAGGGTTTCACATTCAGTACTTC. As protein: CASMGGGFHIQYF. The entire variable domain, with the rest obtained from reference TRBV19 and TRBJ2-4, is as follows: DGGITQSPKYLFRKEGQNVTLSCEQNLNHDAMYWYRQDPGQGLRLIYYSQIVNDFQKGDIAEGYSVSREKKESFPLTVTSAQKNPTAFYLCASMGGGFHIQYFGAGTRLSVL.

Points on this clone: Sequence at one end of the junction differs from germline and may be a read error. The chain combines TRBV28 with TRBJ2-1, with 12 bases that match TRBD2. Germline CDR1 is MDHEN and CDR2 is SYDVKM. The CDR3 loop spans 11 amino acids. The CDR3 DNA is TGCACTAGCGGGAGGCGCAATGAGCAGTTCTTC. Translating it yields CTSGRRNEQFF.

The chain combines TRBV10-3 with TRBJ1-5; 8 bases line up with TRBD1. Losses at the gene ends were 6 bases for V and 2 bases for J; bases not matched to a gene: 6. CDR3 size: 15 residues. The V gene's germline CDR1 is ENHRY and CDR2 SYGVKD. In DNA form, the CDR3 reads TGTGCCATCAGCCGACAGGGGAAGGGCAATCAGCCCCAGCATTTT. It is translated as CAISRQGKGNQPQHF.

This chain joins TRBV5-4 and TRBJ1-1; tentatively, D is TRBD1 (5 bases). CDR1 is SGHNT and CDR2 is YYREEE in the germline V gene (reference sequence). Trimming removed 4 bases at V and 7 bases at J, with 20 bases between. This CDR3 is 15 amino acids long. DNA of the CDR3: TGTGCCAGCAGCCAAGTTCAGGCTTCGGGGGATGAAGCTTTCTTT. This encodes CASSQVQASGDEAFF.

V usage is TRBV19 and J usage is TRBJ1-6, with 8 nucleotides matching TRBD1. Germline CDR1 LNHDA, CDR2 SQIVND (reference sequence). With V trimmed by 6 bases and J by 11 bases, 24 bases remained unmatched. The CDR3 sequence is 19 residues long. For the CDR3, the DNA is TGTGCCAGTAGGCAATCCCCCGGTACATGGACAGGGAAGGGAGCACCCCTCCACTTT. As protein: CASRQSPGTWTGKGAPLHF.

The J gene is TRBJ2-1, the V gene TRBV7-3; maybe TRBD2 (6 bases). Germline assignment: CDR1 SGHTA and CDR2 FQGTGA. There are 15 residues in the CDR3. V dropped 5 bases and J dropped 2 bases, with 13 bases sitting between them. CDR3 coding DNA: TGTGCCAGCAGCATCACTAGCTTGGCCTACAATGAGCAGTTCTTC. This encodes CASSITSLAYNEQFF. The full variable domain, in which reference TRBV7-3 and TRBJ2-1 provide the parts outside the CDR3, is GAGVSQTPSNKVTEKGKYVELRCDPISGHTALYWYRQSLGQGPEFLIYFQGTGAADDSGLPNDRFFAVRPEGSVSTLKIQRTERGDSAVYLCASSITSLAYNEQFFGPGTRLTVL.

Only a few counts were recorded for this clone. This chain joins TRBV7-2 and TRBJ1-2; D not resolved. The ends were cut back, 4 bases at V and 11 bases at J, with 23 bases in the middle. This CDR3 is 15 amino acids long. The germline gives CDR1 SGHTA, CDR2 FQGNSA. CDR3 in amino acids: CASSSVAGSAVSYTF. Here the CDR3 DNA reads TGTGCCAGCAGCTCGGTAGCGGGGTCGGCGGTATCGTACACCTTC.

The chain links TRBV28 to TRBJ1-1, with D uncertain. V was clipped by 3 bases and J by 1 base, with 9 bases between them. CDR1 is MDHEN and CDR2 is SYDVKM in the germline V gene. The CDR3 loop spans 14 amino acids. Here the CDR3 DNA reads TGTGCCAGCAGTTTGCGTCCCAGGAACACTGAAGCTTTCTTT. It is translated as CASSLRPRNTEAFF.

This clone was counted a few times. The chain has TRBV4-3 and TRBJ1-2; D is ambiguous. The CDR3 runs to 14 residues. V was shortened by 4 bases and J by 3 bases, with 12 bases between the two germline ends. Per germline, CDR1 LGHNA and CDR2 YSLEER. CDR3 loop: CASSPRLAHYGYTF. The CDR3 nucleotides read TGCGCCAGCAGCCCCCGACTTGCCCACTATGGCTACACCTTC.

V gene TRBV29-1 combines with J gene TRBJ1-2; D gene unclear. V gave up 1 base and J gave up 3 bases, with 18 bases separating them. Germline CDR1 is SQVTM and CDR2 is ANQGSEA. CDR3 length: 16 amino acids. The CDR3 nucleotides are TGCAGCGTTGAAGCCCGGGGTGTCCGTCGGGACTATGGCTACACCTTC. Translation: CSVEARGVRRDYGYTF.

This sequence joins TRBV7-6 and TRBJ2-5; 10 nucleotides line up with TRBD2. V was clipped by 5 bases and J by 5 bases; unmatched bases: 8. The CDR3 has 15 amino acids. CDR1 is SGHVS, CDR2 FNYEAQ, per germline. The DNA for the CDR3 is TGTGCCAGCAGCACCCTAGCGGGGGCGGGGGAGACCCAGTACTTC. Translated, it gives CASSTLAGAGETQYF.

V usage is TRBV5-4 and J usage is TRBJ1-2, with D tentatively TRBD1 (5 bases). V lost 0 bases to trimming and J lost 6 bases, with 12 bases between them. CDR3 size: 14 residues. Germline V gene sequence: CDR1 SGHNT, CDR2 YYREEE (reference sequence). The CDR3 sequence is CASSLAGTRDGYTF. The CDR3 bases are TGTGCCAGCAGCTTGGCCGGGACGAGGGATGGCTACACCTTC. Using reference TRBV5-4 and TRBJ1-2 for the parts outside the CDR3, the full variable domain is ETGVTQSPTHLIKTRGQQVTLRCSSQSGHNTVSWYQQALGQGPQFIFQYYREEENGRGNFPPRFSGLQFPNYSSELNVNALELDDSALYLCASSLAGTRDGYTFGSGTRLTVV.

The genes are TRBV7-8 and TRBJ2-7; a weak D match, TRBD2 (5 bases). The CDR3 is 15 residues long. From germline, CDR1 is SGHVS and CDR2 FQNEAQ. The V end lost 6 bases, the J end lost 1 base, and 16 bases lay between the germline ends. The CDR3, as DNA: TGTGCCAGCAGAAGGTACGAGGGTGATTCCTACGAGCAGTACTTC. Protein: CASRRYEGDSYEQYF.